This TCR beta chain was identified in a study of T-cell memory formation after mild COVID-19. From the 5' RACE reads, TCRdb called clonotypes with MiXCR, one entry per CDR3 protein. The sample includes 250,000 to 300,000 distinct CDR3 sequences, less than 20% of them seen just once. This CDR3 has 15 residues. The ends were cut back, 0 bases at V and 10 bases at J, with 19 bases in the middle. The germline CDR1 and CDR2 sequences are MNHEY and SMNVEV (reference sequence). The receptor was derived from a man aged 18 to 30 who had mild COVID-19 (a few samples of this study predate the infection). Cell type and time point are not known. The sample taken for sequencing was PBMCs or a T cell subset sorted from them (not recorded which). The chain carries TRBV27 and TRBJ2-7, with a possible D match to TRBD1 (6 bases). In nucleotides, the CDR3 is TGTGCCAGCAGTTTATCGTTCTCCGGAGCAGGGGAACAGTACTTC. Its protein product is CASSLSFSGAGEQYF.